This T cell receptor beta chain stems from a study of OX40 agonist ivuxolimab in advanced cancers. Study conclusions and caveats: Some patients who did not respond also had low normalized T-cell clonal expansion.

Comments on this clone: Its antigen remains unidentified.

The protocol was immunoSEQ multiplex PCR, while the TCRdb copy is restricted to in-frame clones and leaves out a portion. The table shows 80,000 or so clones, with about nine tenths occurring only once. The J segment lost 1 base and the V segment lost 5 bases, leaving 5 bases of the junction unmatched. Germline CDR1 and CDR2: MNHNY and SVGAGI (reference sequence). There are 16 residues in the CDR3. Blood sampling was done at baseline, cycle 4 day 1, and cycle 7 day 1. The receptor was isolated from an adult with an advanced solid tumor such as melanoma, head and neck, liver or kidney cancer. The sequencing used CD4+ or CD8+ T cells sorted from blood, collected in a trial of the OX40 agonist ivuxolimab. The rearrangement links TRBV6-6 to TRBJ1-6; 7 nucleotides align to TRBD1. DNA for the CDR3: TGTGCCAGCAGTAACACAGGGGATTCCTATAATTCACCCCTCCACTTT. Its protein is CASSNTGDSYNSPLHF.